Below, 13 T cell receptor beta chains from the same sample are listed, as sequenced in a study of early T cells in non-severe SARS-CoV-2 infection. One entry per CDR3 protein, called by TCRdb with MiXCR from the 5' RACE reads. The sample shows tens of thousands of distinct CDR3 sequences, around 12% of them seen only once. Specimen: whole blood. The receptors were sampled from an adult who was a healthcare worker with PCR-confirmed SARS-CoV-2 infection or an uninfected control (not recorded which).

The CDR3: CASSRDGIEQFF. Written as DNA, the CDR3 is TGTGCCAGCAGTCGGGACGGGATTGAGCAGTTCTTC. The rearrangement joins TRBV12-3 or TRBV12-4 to TRBJ2-1; D possibly uses TRBD1 or TRBD2 (5 bases each). V lost 5 bases to trimming and J lost 9 bases, with 11 bases between them. The CDR3 length is 12 residues.

This clonotype was observed at least ten times. The rearrangement joins TRBV5-5 to TRBJ1-2; possibly TRBD1 for D (6 bases). The germline V gene encodes CDR1 SGHKS and CDR2 YYEKEE (reference sequence). This CDR3 is built from 15 residues. V was pared by 3 bases and J by 6 bases, with 18 bases between. The CDR3 DNA reads as TGTGCCAGCAGCTCGTCCCGACAGGCGACAAATGGCTACACCTTC. Its translation: CASSSSRQATNGYTF.

The sample holds many counts of this clonotype. V gene TRBV9 combines with J gene TRBJ2-1; 9 bases map to TRBD1. This CDR3 has 17 amino acids. Per the germline V gene, CDR1 is SGDLS and CDR2 is YYNGEE. The V and J ends lost 0 bases and 7 bases, in that order; junction bases with no gene match: 11. CDR3 in amino acids: CASSVAPPGQGGNEQFF. The CDR3 nucleotides read TGTGCCAGCAGCGTAGCCCCCCCGGGACAGGGCGGTAATGAGCAGTTCTTC.

This clonotype was seen many times. The chain couples TRBV7-3 to TRBJ2-1; 8 bases map to TRBD2. Trimming at V came to 3 bases and at J to 9 bases, leaving 4 bases not matched to a gene. The CDR3 is 13 residues long. From germline, CDR1 is SGHTA and CDR2 FQGTGA. The CDR3 DNA is TGTGCCAGCAGCTTTGCGGGAGGCGGTGAGCAGTTCTTC. Its translation is CASSFAGGGEQFF.

This clonotype was picked up many times. The chain recombines TRBV18 with TRBJ2-1; 10 bases are a match to TRBD2. After removal of 2 bases from V and 7 bases from J, the junction contained 11 bases not matched to a gene. Germline V gene sequence: CDR1 KGHSH, CDR2 LQKENI. This CDR3 has 17 amino acids. In DNA form, the CDR3 reads TGTGCCAGCTCACCAGGAAGGCTAGCGGGAGCCTGGAATGAGCAGTTCTTC. Its protein is CASSPGRLAGAWNEQFF.

This clonotype was found many times. The chain couples TRBV15 to TRBJ2-1; 12 bases match TRBD2. The CDR3 contains 15 residues. CDR1 and CDR2 from the germline V gene are LNHNV and YYDKDF (reference sequence). After removal of 3 bases from V and 4 bases from J, the junction contained 1 base not matched to a gene. The CDR3 nucleotides are TGTGCCACCAGCAGGACTAGCGGGAGTTACAATGAGCAGTTCTTC. As protein: CATSRTSGSYNEQFF.

This clonotype came up a few times. The chain joins TRBV18 to TRBJ2-7, with 9 bases identical to TRBD2. J lost 3 bases, V lost 3 bases, and 6 bases had no gene match. The CDR3 length is 15 residues. The germline gives CDR1 KGHSH, CDR2 LQKENI. The CDR3 nucleotides are TGTGCCAGCTCACCGTCTGTAGCGGGAGTCTACGAGCAGTACTTC. Amino acids: CASSPSVAGVYEQYF.

A few counts support this clonotype. The chain is built from TRBV20-1 and TRBJ2-7, with D perhaps TRBD1 or TRBD2 (6 bases each). V was pared by 4 bases and J by 7 bases, with 17 bases between. CDR1 and CDR2 (germline): DFQATT, SNEGSKA (reference sequence). There are 13 residues in the CDR3. The CDR3 DNA reads TGCAGTGCTAAAACCGGGGGCCTACGGGAGCAGTACTTC. Translating it yields CSAKTGGLREQYF.

This clonotype was seen only a few times. The gene calls are TRBV18 and TRBJ1-6, with TRBD1 matching over 7 bases. V shed 3 bases and J 7 bases; nucleotides not matched to a gene: 6. CDR3 size: 15 residues. From germline, CDR1 is KGHSH and CDR2 LQKENI. The chain's CDR3 is CASSPDGTANSPLHF. In nucleotides, the CDR3 is TGTGCCAGCTCACCTGACGGGACAGCGAATTCACCCCTCCACTTT.

The chain links TRBV28 to TRBJ2-3; a weak D match, TRBD2 (5 bases). Germline CDR1 reads MDHEN; CDR2 reads SYDVKM. V lost 6 bases and J 8 bases, leaving 6 bases between the germline ends. The CDR3 is made up of 10 amino acids. CDR3: CASSGVTQYF. CDR3 coding DNA: TGTGCCAGCAGCGGGGTTACGCAGTATTTT.

The J gene is TRBJ2-7, the V gene TRBV3-1; TRBD2 aligns across 12 bases. The CDR3 totals 13 residues. The V gene's germline CDR1 is LGHDT and CDR2 YNNKEL (reference sequence). J was trimmed by 4 bases and V by 8 bases; bases with no gene match: 3. CDR3 DNA: TGTGCCAGCGGGGGACTAGCGGGTTACGAGCAGTACTTC. This translates into CASGGLAGYEQYF.

This clonotype was counted ten times or more. This chain uses TRBV7-2 with TRBJ2-3, with TRBD2 as a possible D gene (6 bases). The CDR3 covers 15 residues. V lost 8 bases, J lost 0 bases, and 15 bases lay in between. Germline V gene data show CDR1 as SGHTA and CDR2 as FQGNSA. CDR3 in DNA: TGTGCCAGCGGGGATACCGGGACTAGCACAGATACGCAGTATTTT. Its protein product is CASGDTGTSTDTQYF.

The chain links TRBV4-1 to TRBJ2-2; D might be TRBD2 (5 bases). V gave up 1 base and J gave up 8 bases, with 14 bases separating them. CDR1 is MGHRA and CDR2 is YSYEKL in the germline V gene. This CDR3 contains 15 residues. CDR3 in DNA: TGCGCCAGCAGCCAAGTTCCCCCAGGAGGAGGGGAGCTGTTTTTT. Protein product: CASSQVPPGGGELFF.